This T cell receptor beta chain was obtained from a study of blood T cells in healthy people across ages. Study information: Per every two T cells, about one barcoded beta molecule was captured by template switching. Findings and caveats of the study: The unsorted PBMCs prevented any conclusive comparison of naive versus antigen-experienced cells.

The use of a sample-barcoded 5' primer and a J-beta primer mix characterized a second PCR of roughly 7 to 11 cycles. Each TCR beta cDNA got a 12-nucleotide random molecular identifier. TCRdb independently ran MiXCR on the 5' RACE reads; one entry per CDR3 protein. The sample holds more than 650,000 distinct CDR3 sequences, roughly 20% seen once. The CDR3 is 15 residues long. V shed 2 bases and J shed 3 bases, with 12 bases lying between them. This clonotype was seen ten or more times. The antigen remains unidentified. V is TRBV12-3 or TRBV12-4 and J is TRBJ2-3; no definite D call. The TCR sequence derives from an older man in good health. Sequenced: blood. The CDR3 loop reads CASSLMLGLTDTQYF. CDR3 coding DNA: TGTGCCAGCAGTTTAATGTTGGGTCTTACAGATACGCAGTATTTT.